This T cell receptor (beta chain) was obtained from a study of OX40 agonist ivuxolimab in advanced cancers. As for the study more broadly: Ivuxolimab was a fully human IgG2 agonistic monoclonal antibody targeting the costimulatory receptor OX40 (CD134). Intravenous ivuxolimab was administered to patients every 2 weeks at six dose levels: 0.01, 0.1, 0.3, 1.5, 3 and 10 mg/kg. Of the approximately 54 patients in dose escalation, approximately 20 had hepatocellular carcinoma, approximately 15 had melanoma, 9 had renal cell carcinoma and 9 had head and neck cancer. The dose-escalation cohort was 80% to 90% male with a mean age of about 58 years, ranging from roughly 20 to 80. Patients were allowed to have had prior anti-PD-1, anti-PD-L1 or anti-CTLA-4 therapy, and more than 30% of the dose-escalation patients had previously received checkpoint inhibitors. Partial responses occurred in three dose-escalation patients: two with cutaneous melanoma and one with hepatocellular carcinoma. The purpose of peripheral TCRbeta sequencing was to test whether ivuxolimab changed TCR sequence diversity and led to clonal T-cell expansion. The paper covers the monotherapy dose-escalation part of the phase I ivuxolimab trial, which included N ≈ 50 patients. What the work shows at the level of the full study, not this receptor alone: Low levels of normalized T-cell clonal expansion were also shown by some nonresponding patients. In the 0.1-3.0 mg/kg groups, partial responders had among the lowest normalized peripheral clonal expansion, particularly in CD8+ T cells. The antigen specificity of the peripheral T cells that underwent clonal expansion was not determined. At doses of 0.1 to 3.0 mg/kg, clonal expansion of both CD4+ and CD8+ blood T cells was observed from baseline to week 6. On average, CD8+ T cells showed more expanded clones than CD4+ T cells after ivuxolimab.

Patients with autoimmune disease history or receiving systemic immunosuppression were excluded from the trial. Peripheral blood for TCR sequencing was drawn from every dose cohort at baseline, at cycle 4 day 1 and at cycle 7 day 1. The samples were taken from a phase I, first-in-human, multicenter, open-label dose-escalation trial of ivuxolimab. Adults with locally advanced or metastatic melanoma, renal cell, hepatocellular, or head and neck squamous cell carcinoma were enrolled in the trial. Before TCR sequencing, CD4+ T cells and CD8+ T cells were sorted from peripheral blood as separate populations. For sequencing of the TCRbeta CDR3 region, genomic DNA was extracted from the sorted cells. The immunoSEQ Assay was used to sequence the TCRbeta CDR3 regions. Drawn from immuneACCESS, this table holds only the in-frame rearrangements with V and J called that TCRdb kept. Clones are partly lost; checked studies trace under half to an unresolved V gene and leave the rest unexplained. Across this sample there are roughly 82,000 clones, with approximately 88% seen only once. The ten largest clones add up to 10% of the sample.

V is cut back by 4 bases and J by 4 bases, with 3 bases in the junction unmatched. The germline V gene (reference sequence) provides CDR1 SGHKS and CDR2 YYEKEE. Taken from cysteine to phenylalanine, the CDR3 has 13 residues. Only the CDR3 part of the read is kept: 39 bases, read in frame from the first base. Note on this clone: What antigen it recognizes has not been identified. Base-call qualities are not available, and no considerably larger clone is one nucleotide away.

The sequence joins TRBV5-5 to TRBJ1-1; 8 central nucleotides agree with TRBD1. This clonotype originated in an adult with an advanced solid tumor such as melanoma, head and neck, liver or kidney cancer. This specimen consisted of CD4+ or CD8+ T cells sorted from blood, obtained in a trial of the OX40 agonist ivuxolimab. The CDR3 in this case is CASSLQGGTEAFF. The base sequence is TGTGCCAGCAGCCTACAGGGGGGCACTGAAGCTTTCTTT.